The T cell receptor beta chain described here comes from a study of radiotherapy plus CTLA-4 blockade in lung cancer. As for the study in general: Disease control reached about 28%, with objective responses in roughly 19%.

Study findings and constraints: Radiotherapy plus ipilimumab was followed by expansion in blood of tumor-derived TCR clones. Increased serum interferon-beta after radiation also reportedly predicted response strongly.

Germline V lookup: CDR1 SGHRS, CDR2 YFSETQ. CDR3 length equals 15 residues. V was clipped by 4 bases and J by 3 bases, with 14 bases between them. For this clone: The target antigen is unknown.

Libraries were prepared by immunoSEQ multiplex PCR; TCRdb keeps only in-frame clonotypes and omits some of them. The sample consists of about 91,000 clones, 60% to 80% of them appearing once. The receptor comes from a human donor with non-small cell lung cancer that progressed on radiotherapy plus ipilimumab. This material consisted of peripheral blood, taken from a patient treated with radiotherapy plus ipilimumab. This chain uses TRBV5-1 with TRBJ1-5, with D possibly matching TRBD1 (6 bases). CDR3 coding DNA: TGCGCCAGCAGCCGTAGTACAGGGTCCAATCAGCCCCAGCATTTT. As protein: CASSRSTGSNQPQHF.